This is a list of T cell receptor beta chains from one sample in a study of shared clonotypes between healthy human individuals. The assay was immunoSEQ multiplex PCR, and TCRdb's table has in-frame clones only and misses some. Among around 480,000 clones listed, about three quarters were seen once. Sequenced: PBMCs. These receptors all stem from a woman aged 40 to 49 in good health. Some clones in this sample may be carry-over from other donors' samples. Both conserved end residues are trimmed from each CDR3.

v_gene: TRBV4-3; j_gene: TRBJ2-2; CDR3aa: ASSQGPSTGELF
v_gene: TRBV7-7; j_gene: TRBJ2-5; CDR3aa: ASSLDPGSETQY
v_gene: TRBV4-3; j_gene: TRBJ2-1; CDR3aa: ASSQKTGDGYNEQF
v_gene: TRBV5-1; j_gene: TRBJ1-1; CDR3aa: ASSTVPGGNTEAF
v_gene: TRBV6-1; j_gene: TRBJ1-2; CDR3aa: ASVRTGALVYGYT
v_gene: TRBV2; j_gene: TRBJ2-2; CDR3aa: ASRGTGELF
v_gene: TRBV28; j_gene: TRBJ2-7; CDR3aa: ASTRGPYEQY
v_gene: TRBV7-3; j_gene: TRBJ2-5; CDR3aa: ASSLGLAGGETQY
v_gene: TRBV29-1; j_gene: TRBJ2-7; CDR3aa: SVEGGHFPYEQY
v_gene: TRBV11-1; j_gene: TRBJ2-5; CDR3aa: ASSLAGGFGEETQY
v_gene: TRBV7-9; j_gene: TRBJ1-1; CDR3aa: ASSPTGLLNTEAF
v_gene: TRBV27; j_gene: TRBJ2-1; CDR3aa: ASSSTGGVYNEQF
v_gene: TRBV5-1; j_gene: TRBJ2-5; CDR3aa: ASTMYRGPQETQY
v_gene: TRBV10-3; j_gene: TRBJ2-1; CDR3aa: AISRGQVGTNEQF
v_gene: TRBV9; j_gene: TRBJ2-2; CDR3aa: ASSVGAGTGTGELF
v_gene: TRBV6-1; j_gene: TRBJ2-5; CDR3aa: ASSEGRYQETQY
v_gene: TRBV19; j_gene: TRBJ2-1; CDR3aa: ASSILGPLAGDNEQF
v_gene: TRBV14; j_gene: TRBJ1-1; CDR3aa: ASSQALTGTEAF
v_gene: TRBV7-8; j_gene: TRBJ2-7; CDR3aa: ASSPNTGTTNYEQY
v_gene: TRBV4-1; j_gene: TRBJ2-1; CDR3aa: ASSQARQTGNEQF
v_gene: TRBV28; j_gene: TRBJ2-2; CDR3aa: ASSSRWRAGFTGELF
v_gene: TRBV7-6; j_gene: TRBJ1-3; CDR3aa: ASSLGTGNGNTIY
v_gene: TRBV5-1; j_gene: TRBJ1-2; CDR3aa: ASSLGGRDGYGYT
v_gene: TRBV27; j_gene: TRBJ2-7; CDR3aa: ASSFSLQGYEQY
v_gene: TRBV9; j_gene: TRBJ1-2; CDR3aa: ASSSAKNRPYGYT
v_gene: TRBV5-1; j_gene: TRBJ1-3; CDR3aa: ASSSGQPPDTIY
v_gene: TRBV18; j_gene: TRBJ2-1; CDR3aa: ASSPNRGRRDEQF
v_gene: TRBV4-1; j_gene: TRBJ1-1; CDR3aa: ASSQERSTEAF
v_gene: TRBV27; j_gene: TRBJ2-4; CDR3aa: ASSSLNEAKNIQY
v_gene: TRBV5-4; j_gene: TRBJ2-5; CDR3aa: ASSPGGTLQETQY
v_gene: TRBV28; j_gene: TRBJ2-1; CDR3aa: ASRQDSGEQF
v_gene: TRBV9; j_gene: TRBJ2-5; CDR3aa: ASSVGGSIQETQY
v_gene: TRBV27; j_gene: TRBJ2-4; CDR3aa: ASRALAKNIQY
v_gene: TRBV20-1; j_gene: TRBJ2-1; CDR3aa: SAVRNEQF
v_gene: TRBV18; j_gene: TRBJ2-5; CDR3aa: ASSPRGQGHQDVY
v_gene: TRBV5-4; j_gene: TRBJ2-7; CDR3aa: ASSLYSSYEQY
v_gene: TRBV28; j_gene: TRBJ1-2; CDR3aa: ASRAADSNYGYT
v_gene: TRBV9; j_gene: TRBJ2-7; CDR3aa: ASSVGQVLYEQY
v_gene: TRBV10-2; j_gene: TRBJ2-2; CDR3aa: ASSESVGSNTGELF
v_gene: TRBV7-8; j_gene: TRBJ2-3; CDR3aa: ASSLVLAGGRYLTDTQY
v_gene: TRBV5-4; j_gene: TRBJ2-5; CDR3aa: ASSPGGTIQETQY